These T cell receptor beta chains were read from a single sample in a study of cytomegalovirus exposure and HLA in healthy donors. Some clones are missing from TCRdb's copy, which holds only in-frame ones; the method was immunoSEQ multiplex PCR. The repertoire includes around 150,000 clones, 77% of them detected once, and 4% to 6% sits in the top ten. The sample consisted of PBMCs. These receptors were collected from a woman between 50 and 59 years old in good health and CMV-seronegative. The CDR3 runs from the conserved cysteine through the conserved F or W. The D gene is left open where the match is weak. The size entry is marked missing in some rows and otherwise reads once, few, many or a size class.

d_call	clone_size	v_call	j_call	cdr3_nt	cdr3_aa
NA	NA	TRBV7-9	TRBJ1-1	TGTGCCAGCAGCTTAGCGGAGGGGCGGTGGACTGAAGCTTTCTTT	CASSLAEGRWTEAFF
TRBD1	NA	TRBV29-1	TRBJ1-2	TGCAGCTCTGGAGTCAGGGGGCAAGGCTACACCTTC	CSSGVRGQGYTF
TRBD1	once	TRBV5-4	TRBJ2-2	TGTGCCAGCATGGGACAGGGCCCGAACACCGGGGAGCTGTTTTTT	CASMGQGPNTGELFF
NA	few	TRBV7-6	TRBJ1-6	TGTGCCAGCAGCTCCGGACATACTAATTCACCCCTCCACTTT	CASSSGHTNSPLHF
NA	NA	TRBV5-1	TRBJ2-2	TGCGCCAGCAGCTTGTTGGCAGGAGGCGACACCGGGGAGCTGTTTTTT	CASSLLAGGDTGELFF
NA	NA	TRBV5-5	TRBJ1-4	TGTGCCAGCACATTGCTCCCGGGTGCAACTAATGAAAAACTGTTTTTT	CASTLLPGATNEKLFF
TRBD1	NA	TRBV2	TRBJ2-7	TGTGCCAGCAGTAATACGGGACAGGGAGGCTTCGGGGGCTCCTACGAGCAGTACTTC	CASSNTGQGGFGGSYEQYF
NA	NA	TRBV7-2	TRBJ1-2	TGTGCCAGCAGCTTCATAGTGGGAGGTGACTATGGCTACACCTTC	CASSFIVGGDYGYTF
NA	NA	TRBV7-2	TRBJ2-1	TGTGCCAGCAGCTTACCGGGGTCCTACAATGAGCAGTTCTTC	CASSLPGSYNEQFF
NA	NA	TRBV5-1	TRBJ2-7	TGCGCCAGCAGCTTGGTTTCTAGGAGCGACGAGCAGTACTTC	CASSLVSRSDEQYF
TRBD1	NA	TRBV12-5	TRBJ1-2	TGTGCTAGTGGTTTGACGGGACAGCGGCCTACTAACTATGGCTACACCTTC	CASGLTGQRPTNYGYTF
TRBD1	NA	TRBV6-1	TRBJ1-5	TGTGCCAGCAGGGTGACAGGGAATAGCAATCAGCCCCAGCATTTT	CASRVTGNSNQPQHF
NA	once	TRBV28	TRBJ1-1	TGTGCCAGCAGTTTAGGGGGCGTGAACACTGAAGCTTTCTTT	CASSLGGVNTEAFF
NA	NA	TRBV27	TRBJ1-6	TGTGCCAGCAGTTTATTTCAGGGTGGCTATAATTCACCCCTCCACTTT	CASSLFQGGYNSPLHF
NA	NA	TRBV9	TRBJ1-2	TGTGCCAGCAGCGTAGATCCGGGATCCTATGGCTACACCTTC	CASSVDPGSYGYTF
NA	NA	TRBV2	TRBJ1-1	TGTGCCAGCAGTGGAGGCAGGGCAAGGAGAGCTTTCTTT	CASSGGRARRAFF
TRBD1	NA	TRBV7-2	TRBJ2-2	TGTGCCAGCACTCTGGACAGGGGGAGCGGGGAGCTGTTTTTT	CASTLDRGSGELFF
NA	NA	TRBV7-8	TRBJ1-4	TGTGCCAGCAGCCTCGACAGACTGAGTGAAAAACTGTTTTTT	CASSLDRLSEKLFF
NA	NA	TRBV4-1	TRBJ2-1	TGCGCCAGCAGCCAAGACCCAACCCTAGTACGCTCCTACAATGAGCAGTTCTTC	CASSQDPTLVRSYNEQFF
TRBD1	few	TRBV6-1	TRBJ1-5	TGTGCCAGCAGTCCTACTGACAGGGGCCATCAGCCCCAGCATTTT	CASSPTDRGHQPQHF
TRBD2	few	TRBV4-2	TRBJ2-1	TGTGCCAGCAGCCAAGATCTCGGGGGGGCCTATGAGCAGTTCTTC	CASSQDLGGAYEQFF
NA	NA	TRBV28	TRBJ2-3	TGTGCCAGCAGTTTAGTGGGCAGCACTACAGATACGCAGTATTTT	CASSLVGSTTDTQYF
NA	NA	TRBV29-1	TRBJ1-1	TGCAGCGTTGTGGGGGCTGAGGGGCGGCTGAACACTGAAGCTTTCTTT	CSVVGAEGRLNTEAFF
TRBD1	few	TRBV7-2	TRBJ1-2	TGTGCCAGCAGCTTACGACAGGGCGATGGCTACACCTTC	CASSLRQGDGYTF
TRBD1	NA	TRBV6-6	TRBJ1-6	TGTGCCGGCAGTTACCGGGACAGGGACTCACCCCTCCACTTT	CAGSYRDRDSPLHF
NA	NA	TRBV5-4	TRBJ2-7	TGTGCCAGCAGCAGTATAGCCGACTACGAGCAGTACTTC	CASSSIADYEQYF
TRBD2	NA	TRBV4-2	TRBJ2-1	TGTGCCAGCAGCCAAGCGGCGGGGGGGTACAATGAGCAGTTCTTC	CASSQAAGGYNEQFF
TRBD2	NA	TRBV29-1	TRBJ2-3	TGCAGCGTTGTGGCTAGCGGGGCGGCTAGCACAGATACGCAGTATTTT	CSVVASGAASTDTQYF
NA	few	TRBV25-1	TRBJ1-4	TGTGCCAGCAGTGAAACAGGGTCGGGGGAAAAACTGTTTTTT	CASSETGSGEKLFF
NA	few	TRBV11-2	TRBJ2-7	TGTGCCAGCAGCTTCGTCCGGGTGGCGTCCAGGGATGAGCAGTACTTC	CASSFVRVASRDEQYF
TRBD2	NA	TRBV5-1	TRBJ2-3	TGCGCCAGCAGCTTGGTTCTAGCGGGGGGACTCACAGATACGCAGTATTTT	CASSLVLAGGLTDTQYF
TRBD1	few	TRBV7-2	TRBJ1-2	TGTGCCAGCAGCCCACTAAGGACAGGGACTTTGGGCTACACCTTC	CASSPLRTGTLGYTF
NA	few	TRBV9	TRBJ1-1	TGTGCCAGCAGCGTTGTCAGTAACACTGAAGCTTTCTTT	CASSVVSNTEAFF
NA	NA	TRBV19	TRBJ1-5	TGTGCCAGTAGCAATCAAGCTGGTCAGCCCCAGCATTTT	CASSNQAGQPQHF
TRBD1	NA	TRBV30	TRBJ1-5	TGTGCCTGGAGAGACAGGGGTTGGAATCAGCCCCAGCATTTT	CAWRDRGWNQPQHF
TRBD1	NA	TRBV9	TRBJ2-2	TGTGCCAGCAGCAAGGGACAGGCCAACACCGGGGAGCTGTTTTTT	CASSKGQANTGELFF
NA	NA	TRBV27	TRBJ2-2	TGTGCCAGCAGTTTATCTTCACAGGGCGTCGGGGAGCTGTTTTTT	CASSLSSQGVGELFF
TRBD1	NA	TRBV5-1	TRBJ2-7	TGCGCCAGCAGCTTGAGTGACAGGGTTTTCGCCGAGCAGTACTTC	CASSLSDRVFAEQYF
NA	NA	TRBV6-1	TRBJ1-5	TGTGCCAGCAGTGATCCCCTTGGGAGAGGGAATCAGCCCCAGCATTTT	CASSDPLGRGNQPQHF